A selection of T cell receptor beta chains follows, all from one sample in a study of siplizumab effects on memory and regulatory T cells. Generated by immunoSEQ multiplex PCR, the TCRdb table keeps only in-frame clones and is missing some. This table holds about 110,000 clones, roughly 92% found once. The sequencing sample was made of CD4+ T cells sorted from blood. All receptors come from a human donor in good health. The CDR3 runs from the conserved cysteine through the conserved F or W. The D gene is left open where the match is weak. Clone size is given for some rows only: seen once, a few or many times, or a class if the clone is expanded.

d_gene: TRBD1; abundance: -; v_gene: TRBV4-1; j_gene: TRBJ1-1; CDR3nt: TGCGCCAGCAGGACGCCCGGGACAGGGGCCCCTGAAGCTTTCTTT; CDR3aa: CASRTPGTGAPEAFF
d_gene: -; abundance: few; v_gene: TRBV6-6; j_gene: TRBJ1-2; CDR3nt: TGTGCCAGCAGTGAGAACCGACAGAATAACTATGGCTACACCTTC; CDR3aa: CASSENRQNNYGYTF
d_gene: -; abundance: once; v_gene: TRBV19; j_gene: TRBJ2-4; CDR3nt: TGTGCCAGTAGTATGAAGGGGCGAACGGAGGCCAAAAACATTCAGTACTTC; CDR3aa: CASSMKGRTEAKNIQYF
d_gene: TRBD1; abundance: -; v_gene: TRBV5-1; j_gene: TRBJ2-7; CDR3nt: TGCGCCAGCAGCTTGGTACTTGCAGGGGGCACCGAGCAGTACTTC; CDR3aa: CASSLVLAGGTEQYF
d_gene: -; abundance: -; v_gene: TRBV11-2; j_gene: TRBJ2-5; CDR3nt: TGTGCCAGCAGCCCCCGGGTGGAGACCCAGTACTTC; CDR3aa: CASSPRVETQYF
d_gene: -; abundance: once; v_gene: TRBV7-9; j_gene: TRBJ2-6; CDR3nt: TGTGCCAGCATCCACTCTGGGGCCAACGTCCTGACTTTC; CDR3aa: CASIHSGANVLTF
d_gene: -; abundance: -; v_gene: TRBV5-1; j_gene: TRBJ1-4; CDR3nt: TGCGCCAGCAGCTTGCAACCGTCGAATGAAAAACTGTTTTTT; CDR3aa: CASSLQPSNEKLFF
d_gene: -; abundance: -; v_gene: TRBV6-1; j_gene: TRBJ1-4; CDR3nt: TGTGCCAGCAGTGAATTGACAGTTGAAAAACTGTTTTTT; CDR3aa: CASSELTVEKLFF
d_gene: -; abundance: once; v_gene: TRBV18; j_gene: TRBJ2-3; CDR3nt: TGTGCCAGCTCGCCATACAGGAAAGATACGCAGTATTTT; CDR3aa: CASSPYRKDTQYF
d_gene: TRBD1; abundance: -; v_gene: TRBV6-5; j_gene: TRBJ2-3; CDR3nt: TGTGCCAGCAGCCTCACAGGGGAAAAGACAGATACGCAGTATTTT; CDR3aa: CASSLTGEKTDTQYF
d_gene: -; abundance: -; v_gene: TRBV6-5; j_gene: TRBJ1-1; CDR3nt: TGTGCCAGCAAACTCAGAGAGCCTGAAGCTTTCTTT; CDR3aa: CASKLREPEAFF
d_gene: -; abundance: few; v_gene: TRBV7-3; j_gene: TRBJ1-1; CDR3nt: TGTGCCAGCAGCTCCTCAAGGATGAACACTGAAGCTTTCTTT; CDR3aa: CASSSSRMNTEAFF
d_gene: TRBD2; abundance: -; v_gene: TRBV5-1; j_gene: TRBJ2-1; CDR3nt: TGCGCCAGCAGCTTGGGGACTAGCAATGAGCAGTTCTTC; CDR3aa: CASSLGTSNEQFF
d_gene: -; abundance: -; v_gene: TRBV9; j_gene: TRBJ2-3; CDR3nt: TGTGCCAGCAGCGTAGAGGTGAACGGGGTGCAGTATTTT; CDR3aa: CASSVEVNGVQYF
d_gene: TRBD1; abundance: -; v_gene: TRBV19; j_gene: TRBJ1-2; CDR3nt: TGTGCCAGGGGGGACAGGGTCTATGGCTACACCTTC; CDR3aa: CARGDRVYGYTF
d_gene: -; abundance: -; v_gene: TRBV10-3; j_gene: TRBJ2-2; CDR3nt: TGTGCCATCAGCGGGCAGGGACTTAACACCGGGGAGCTGTTTTTT; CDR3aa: CAISGQGLNTGELFF
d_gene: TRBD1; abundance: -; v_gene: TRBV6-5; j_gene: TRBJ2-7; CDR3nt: TGTGCCAGCAGTTACGGGACAGGCGCCTACGAGCAGTACTTC; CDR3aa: CASSYGTGAYEQYF
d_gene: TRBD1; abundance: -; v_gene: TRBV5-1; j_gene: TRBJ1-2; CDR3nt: TGCGCCAGCAGCTTGAGACAGGGAGGAGGCCATGGCTACACCTTC; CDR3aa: CASSLRQGGGHGYTF
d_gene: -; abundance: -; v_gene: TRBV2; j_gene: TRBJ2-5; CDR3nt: TGTGCCAGCAGGGGAGGATCCTCCCCCCAGTACTTC; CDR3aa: CASRGGSSPQYF
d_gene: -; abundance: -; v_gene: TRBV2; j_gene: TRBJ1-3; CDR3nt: TGTGCCAGCAGGGAAGGGATTTCTGGAAACACCATATATTTT; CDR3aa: CASREGISGNTIYF
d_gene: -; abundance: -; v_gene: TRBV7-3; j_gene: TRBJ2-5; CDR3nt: TGTGCCAGCAGCCTAGTAGTGGGTCCTTCGGAGACCCAGTACTTC; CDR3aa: CASSLVVGPSETQYF
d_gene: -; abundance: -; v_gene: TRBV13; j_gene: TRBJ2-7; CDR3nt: TGTGCCAGCAGCTTCGCGCCTAAAACCGAGCAGTACTTC; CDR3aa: CASSFAPKTEQYF
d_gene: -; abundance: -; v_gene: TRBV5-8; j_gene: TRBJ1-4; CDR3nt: TGTGCCAGCAGCCTTGGGACGTGGGGGAATGAAAAACTGTTTTTT; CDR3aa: CASSLGTWGNEKLFF
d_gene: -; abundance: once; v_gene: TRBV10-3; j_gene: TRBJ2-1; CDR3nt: TGTGCCATCAGTAATGCCGGGTCCTACAATGAGCAGTTCTTC; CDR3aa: CAISNAGSYNEQFF
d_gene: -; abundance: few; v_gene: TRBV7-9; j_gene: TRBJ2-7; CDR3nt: TGTGCCAGCAGCCCCAGCGCGCAGGCTGGCGACGAGCAGTACTTC; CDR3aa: CASSPSAQAGDEQYF
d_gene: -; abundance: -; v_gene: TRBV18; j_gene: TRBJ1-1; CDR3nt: TGTGCCAGCTCATGGTACAAAGGGAGGACTGAAGCTTTCTTT; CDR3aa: CASSWYKGRTEAFF
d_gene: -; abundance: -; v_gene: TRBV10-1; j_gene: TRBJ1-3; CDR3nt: TGCGCCAGCGGGGACCCGCTATCTGGAAACACCATATATTTT; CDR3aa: CASGDPLSGNTIYF
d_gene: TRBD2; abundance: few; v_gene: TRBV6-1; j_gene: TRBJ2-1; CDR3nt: TGTGCCAGCAGTACCGGACTAGCGGGAGCCGGGGAGCAGTTCTTC; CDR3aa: CASSTGLAGAGEQFF
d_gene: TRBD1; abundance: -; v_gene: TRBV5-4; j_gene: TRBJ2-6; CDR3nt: TGTGCCAGCAGCTATACAGGGGGGAGCTCTGGGGCCAACGTCCTGACTTTC; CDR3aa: CASSYTGGSSGANVLTF
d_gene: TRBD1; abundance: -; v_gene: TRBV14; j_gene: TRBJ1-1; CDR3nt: TGTGCCAGCAGCTTATTGGACAGGGGGCGAACTGAAGCTTTCTTT; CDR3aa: CASSLLDRGRTEAFF
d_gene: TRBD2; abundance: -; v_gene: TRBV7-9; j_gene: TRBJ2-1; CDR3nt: TGTGCCAGCAGCGCAAGCGGGGGGGTGAACTACAATGAGCAGTTCTTC; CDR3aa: CASSASGGVNYNEQFF
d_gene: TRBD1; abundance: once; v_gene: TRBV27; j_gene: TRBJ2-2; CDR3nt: TGTGCCAGCAGTTTATCCGGGACAGACACCGGGGAGCTGTTTTTT; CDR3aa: CASSLSGTDTGELFF
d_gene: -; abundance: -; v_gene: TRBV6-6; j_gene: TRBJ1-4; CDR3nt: TGTGCCAGCAGAGAGAGGAATGAAAAACTGTTTTTT; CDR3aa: CASRERNEKLFF
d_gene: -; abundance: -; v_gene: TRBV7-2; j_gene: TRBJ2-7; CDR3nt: TGTGCCAGCAGCTTGCAGCCCTACGAGCAGTACTTC; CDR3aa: CASSLQPYEQYF
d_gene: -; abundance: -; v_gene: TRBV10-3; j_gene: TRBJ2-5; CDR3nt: TGTGCCGTTTCGCGGGGCTCGGAGACCCAGTACTTC; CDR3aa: CAVSRGSETQYF
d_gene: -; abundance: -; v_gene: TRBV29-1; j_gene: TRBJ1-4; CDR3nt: TGCAGCGTGGGAGTGCAACCGGACGAAAAACTGTTTTTT; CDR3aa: CSVGVQPDEKLFF
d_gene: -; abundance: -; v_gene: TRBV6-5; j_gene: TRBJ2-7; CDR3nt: TGTGCCAGCAGCCCCCCTTCGGACGGGGAAACAAAGCAGTACTTC; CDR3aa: CASSPPSDGETKQYF
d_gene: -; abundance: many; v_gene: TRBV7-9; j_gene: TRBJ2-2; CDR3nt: TGTGCCAGCAGACCTGGGCTGGTGAACACCGGGGAGCTGTTTTTT; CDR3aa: CASRPGLVNTGELFF
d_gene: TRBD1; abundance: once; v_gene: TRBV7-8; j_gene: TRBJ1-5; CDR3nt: TGTGCCAGCAGCACCTCGGGACAGGGGAATCAGCCCCAGCATTTT; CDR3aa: CASSTSGQGNQPQHF
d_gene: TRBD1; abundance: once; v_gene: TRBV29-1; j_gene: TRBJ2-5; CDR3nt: TGCAGCGTCATGACAGGGGGCGAAGAGACCCAGTACTTC; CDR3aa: CSVMTGGEETQYF
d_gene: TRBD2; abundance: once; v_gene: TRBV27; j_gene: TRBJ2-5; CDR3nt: TGTGCCAGCAGTTTGCTCGCGGGGGGGCCCGAGACCCAGTACTTC; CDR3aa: CASSLLAGGPETQYF